This T cell receptor beta chain was recorded in a study of T-cell reconstitution after alpha-beta-depleted transplantation in children. Study-level points and caveats: Recipient T cells and thymic progenitors that survived were the source of the high TCRbeta diversity seen at day 60 in some patients. Several hundred graft clones that had expanded were reportedly the source of alpha-beta T cells about two months after transplant. At one year after transplant, newly produced T cells mostly accounted for T-cell counts and diversity.

Unique molecular identifiers were used to barcode this TCRbeta library. TCRdb itself ran the PCR reads through MiXCR, one entry per CDR3 protein. The sample contains 500,000 to 650,000 distinct CDR3 sequences, about an eighth of which appear only once. This CDR3 is built from 14 residues. Germline lookup yields CDR1 SGHTA and CDR2 FQGNSA. Trimming cost V 6 bases and J 6 bases; bases outside gene matches: 11. As concerns this clonotype: Its antigen is not identified.

Sample: PBMCs, mostly from graft donor cells, taken 180 days after TCRalphabeta/CD19-depleted stem cell transplant. The chain employs TRBV7-2 and TRBJ2-7; 7 bases are shared with TRBD2. This receptor was obtained from a female patient aged 2-10 years who had a stem cell transplant for aplastic anemia, so the T cells may come from the graft donor. In nucleotides, the CDR3 is TGTGCCAGCAGGCTTGCGGGAGTCGGCTCCGAGCAGTACTTC. It yields the protein CASRLAGVGSEQYF.